This T cell receptor beta chain is from a study of CD8+CD57+ T cells in acquired aplastic anemia. In the study overall: The DNA of sorted CD4+ and CD8+ cells averaged 3.2 ug.

TCR beta VDJ and CDR3 profiles were obtained from a genomic DNA template. MiXCR was run by TCRdb on the reads, yielding one entry per CDR3 protein. The sample holds some 150,000 distinct CDR3 sequences, about two thirds seen once. The sample holds a few counts of this clonotype. Per germline, CDR1 ENHRY and CDR2 SYGVKD. CDR3 length equals 13 residues. V dropped 6 bases and J dropped 6; count of bases not matched to a gene: 4. Sequencing was done on patients that had shown CD8+CD57+ cell expansion by flow cytometry. The sequence was obtained from a human donor with aplastic anemia. The sequenced sample was sorted CD4+, CD8+, or CD8+CD57+ T cells (not recorded which) from PBMCs. V gene TRBV10-3 combines with J gene TRBJ2-7; 11 bases agree with TRBD1. CDR3 bases: TGTGCCATCAGCGAGGGACAGGGGGGCGAGCAGTACTTC. The encoded protein is CAISEGQGGEQYF.